The sequence of this T cell receptor (beta chain) was determined in a study of Ad26.COV2.S vaccination and SARS-CoV-2 variants. The CDR3 has 15 amino acids. The V gene end was trimmed by 2 bases and the J gene end by 1 base; junction bases not matched to a gene: 5. Germline CDR1 is SGHRS and CDR2 is YFSETQ. Clones were sequenced by immunoSEQ multiplex PCR, and TCRdb holds only the in-frame ones, with some missing. The table records some 320,000 clones, more than 70% of them present only once. Indicated treatment: approximately 18 received Ad26.COV2.S at low or high dose, single or two shots; about 5 received placebo; per-sample allocation not given. Repertoires come from day 63 after the first vaccine or placebo injection.

This TCR came from a person aged 18-60 years who received the Ad26.COV2.S COVID-19 vaccine or a placebo. The rearrangement uses TRBV5-1 and TRBJ1-1; 7 bases agree with TRBD1. The sequencing used peripheral blood, collected in a trial of Ad26.COV2.S vaccine versus placebo. This CDR3 reads CASSLRQGRNTEAFF. The CDR3 DNA is TGCGCCAGCAGCTTAAGACAGGGCAGGAACACTGAAGCTTTCTTT.